A selection of T cell receptor beta chains follows, all from one sample in a study of OX40 agonist ivuxolimab in advanced cancers. Profiled with immunoSEQ multiplex PCR; TCRdb holds only in-frame clones, not every one. The sample yields about 13,000 clones, 75% to 85% seen once. The sequences come from CD4+ or CD8+ T cells sorted from blood, collected in a trial of the OX40 agonist ivuxolimab. The receptors shown here come from an adult with an advanced solid tumor such as melanoma, head and neck, liver or kidney cancer. CDR3s include the opening cysteine and the closing phenylalanine or tryptophan. A D gene is named only where the DNA matches it firmly. The size field is filled for only some rows; it gives once, few, many or a size class.

size: large
length: 13
D: .
V: TRBV7-9
J: TRBJ1-2
DNA: TGTGCCAGCAGCTCGGGACCCCTCTATGGCTACACCTTC
CDR3: CASSSGPLYGYTF

size: .
length: 14
D: .
V: TRBV7-6
J: TRBJ2-1
DNA: TGTGCCAGCAGCGTCGTAGAGGGGTACAATGAGCAGTTCTTC
CDR3: CASSVVEGYNEQFF

size: .
length: 15
D: TRBD1
V: TRBV28
J: TRBJ2-2
DNA: TGTGCCAGCAGTTTATGGCGGACAGGGATCGGGGAGCTGTTTTTT
CDR3: CASSLWRTGIGELFF

size: .
length: 15
D: .
V: TRBV4-1
J: TRBJ2-7
DNA: TGCGCCAGCAGCCCAGATGGGGTAACCACCTACGAGCAGTACTTC
CDR3: CASSPDGVTTYEQYF

size: .
length: 15
D: .
V: TRBV16
J: TRBJ2-5
DNA: TGTGCCAGCAGCCTCCTTGGCGCGGAGGGGGAGACCCAGTACTTC
CDR3: CASSLLGAEGETQYF

size: .
length: 15
D: .
V: TRBV4-2
J: TRBJ2-7
DNA: TGTGCCAGCAGCCAAGGGGCAGAGGATGTTGGCGAGCAGTACTTC
CDR3: CASSQGAEDVGEQYF

size: .
length: 15
D: .
V: TRBV10-3
J: TRBJ1-1
DNA: TGTGCCATCAGTGAGTCAGGGACGGTGAACACTGAAGCTTTCTTT
CDR3: CAISESGTVNTEAFF

size: .
length: 15
D: .
V: TRBV6-5
J: TRBJ1-2
DNA: TGTGCCAGCAGTTACTCTACGGGCCCGGGGTATGGCTACACCTTC
CDR3: CASSYSTGPGYGYTF

size: .
length: 14
D: .
V: TRBV11-2
J: TRBJ2-3
DNA: TGTGCCAGCAGCGTTTGGGGGCAGCCAGATACGCAGTATTTT
CDR3: CASSVWGQPDTQYF

size: .
length: 12
D: .
V: TRBV6-1
J: TRBJ2-7
DNA: TGTGCCAGCAGCATAGGGACCTACGAGCAGTACTTC
CDR3: CASSIGTYEQYF

size: .
length: 12
D: .
V: TRBV13
J: TRBJ2-5
DNA: TGTGCCAGCAGCTTAGGGGGAAAGACCCAGTACTTC
CDR3: CASSLGGKTQYF

size: few
length: 11
D: .
V: TRBV19
J: TRBJ1-1
DNA: TGTGCCAGTAGTGTGAACACTGAAGCTTTCTTT
CDR3: CASSVNTEAFF

size: .
length: 15
D: TRBD1
V: TRBV9
J: TRBJ1-1
DNA: TGTGCCAGCAGCGCGAAGCCGGGACAGCTATATGAAGCTTTCTTT
CDR3: CASSAKPGQLYEAFF

size: .
length: 16
D: TRBD2
V: TRBV9
J: TRBJ2-7
DNA: TGTGCCAGCAGCTCACACACGGGACTAGCAGGCTACGAGCAGTACTTC
CDR3: CASSSHTGLAGYEQYF

size: .
length: 15
D: .
V: TRBV5-4
J: TRBJ2-1
DNA: TGTGCCAGCAGCCTCGGACTCGGGCTTAACAATGAGCAGTTCTTC
CDR3: CASSLGLGLNNEQFF

size: .
length: 13
D: TRBD1
V: TRBV7-2
J: TRBJ2-7
DNA: TGTGCCACACGACAGGGGGCCACCTACGAGCAGTACTTC
CDR3: CATRQGATYEQYF

size: once
length: 17
D: TRBD1
V: TRBV15
J: TRBJ1-5
DNA: TGTGCCACCAGCAGAGGGACAGGGGGCAATGGCAATCAGCCCCAGCATTTT
CDR3: CATSRGTGGNGNQPQHF

size: .
length: 14
D: .
V: TRBV30
J: TRBJ2-7
DNA: TGTGCCTGGAGTCAGCCTAACAATTTCTACGAGCAGTACTTC
CDR3: CAWSQPNNFYEQYF

size: .
length: 13
D: .
V: TRBV7-9
J: TRBJ2-3
DNA: TGTGCCAGCAGCGATTCGGACAGAGATACGCAGTATTTT
CDR3: CASSDSDRDTQYF

size: .
length: 15
D: .
V: TRBV7-6
J: TRBJ2-5
DNA: TGTGCCAGCAGCTTGGGGAACGGCCAGCAAGAGACCCAGTACTTC
CDR3: CASSLGNGQQETQYF

size: .
length: 14
D: .
V: TRBV7-9
J: TRBJ2-4
DNA: TGTGCCAGCAGCTTAATTCCAGGGGAGAACATTCAGTACTTC
CDR3: CASSLIPGENIQYF

size: .
length: 14
D: .
V: TRBV7-9
J: TRBJ2-7
DNA: TGTGCCAGCAGCTTTCTCGGGAACTCCTACGAGCAGTACTTC
CDR3: CASSFLGNSYEQYF

size: .
length: 18
D: .
V: TRBV27
J: TRBJ2-3
DNA: TGTGCCAGCAGTTTATCCCGCTCACAGGGATTAGGCACAGATACGCAGTATTTT
CDR3: CASSLSRSQGLGTDTQYF

size: .
length: 13
D: .
V: TRBV7-7
J: TRBJ1-1
DNA: TGTGCCAGCAGCTTAAATGAGGGGACTGAAGCTTTCTTT
CDR3: CASSLNEGTEAFF

size: .
length: 14
D: .
V: TRBV4-3
J: TRBJ2-3
DNA: TGCGCCAGCAGCCAAGAGGGGGCAGGGGATACGCAGTATTTT
CDR3: CASSQEGAGDTQYF

size: few
length: 15
D: TRBD1
V: TRBV6-4
J: TRBJ2-3
DNA: TGTGCCAGCAGTGACTCGGGACAGGGGGCAGATACGCAGTATTTT
CDR3: CASSDSGQGADTQYF

size: .
length: 17
D: TRBD1
V: TRBV2
J: TRBJ2-3
DNA: TGTGCCAGCAGGACTATAGGACAGGGGGAACTAGCAGATACGCAGTATTTT
CDR3: CASRTIGQGELADTQYF

size: once
length: 17
D: TRBD1
V: TRBV18
J: TRBJ2-7
DNA: TGTGCCAGCTCACAATCCTCATCCGGGACAGGGGTCTACGAGCAGTACTTC
CDR3: CASSQSSSGTGVYEQYF

size: .
length: 16
D: TRBD1
V: TRBV7-2
J: TRBJ1-2
DNA: TGTGCCAGCAGCGACGTTACCGGGACAGGGTACTATGGCTACACCTTC
CDR3: CASSDVTGTGYYGYTF

size: .
length: 16
D: TRBD1
V: TRBV4-1
J: TRBJ1-1
DNA: TGCGCCAGCAGCCAGGGACAGGGTGAAATGAACACTGAAGCTTTCTTT
CDR3: CASSQGQGEMNTEAFF

size: .
length: 14
D: .
V: TRBV7-3
J: TRBJ2-2
DNA: TGTGCCAGCAGCTTACTCCCTCAAGGCGGGGAGCTGTTTTTT
CDR3: CASSLLPQGGELFF

size: .
length: 15
D: .
V: TRBV5-8
J: TRBJ1-2
DNA: TGTGCCAGCAGCAACCCCAGACGGGGATTGAGTGGCTACACCTTC
CDR3: CASSNPRRGLSGYTF

size: .
length: 12
D: TRBD2
V: TRBV7-6
J: TRBJ2-1
DNA: TGTGCCAGCGAAACTAGCGGGCATGAGCAGTTCTTC
CDR3: CASETSGHEQFF

size: .
length: 13
D: .
V: TRBV28
J: TRBJ1-5
DNA: TGTGCCAGCAGTTTGGCAGGCCCTCAGCCCCAGCATTTT
CDR3: CASSLAGPQPQHF

size: .
length: 13
D: .
V: TRBV15
J: TRBJ2-7
DNA: TGTGCCACCAGCCCGGACAGCACCTACGAGCAGTACTTC
CDR3: CATSPDSTYEQYF

size: .
length: 15
D: .
V: TRBV5-4
J: TRBJ1-1
DNA: TGTGCCAGCAGCTTGGTTAGGGCTTTGAACACTGAAGCTTTCTTT
CDR3: CASSLVRALNTEAFF

size: .
length: 13
D: .
V: TRBV6-6
J: TRBJ2-2
DNA: TGTGCCAGCAGTTACGTGAGCACCGGGGAGCTGTTTTTT
CDR3: CASSYVSTGELFF

size: .
length: 14
D: .
V: TRBV6-6
J: TRBJ1-4
DNA: TGTGCCAGCAGCCACGGGGGATTTCTTGAAAAACTGTTTTTT
CDR3: CASSHGGFLEKLFF

size: once
length: 15
D: TRBD1
V: TRBV28
J: TRBJ1-5
DNA: TGTGCCAGCAGTTCGGACAGGGTGGACAATCAGCCCCAGCATTTT
CDR3: CASSSDRVDNQPQHF

size: .
length: 16
D: TRBD1
V: TRBV7-9
J: TRBJ2-3
DNA: TGTGCCAGCAGCTCCCCTTTAGGACAGGGCGCAGATACGCAGTATTTT
CDR3: CASSSPLGQGADTQYF

size: .
length: 14
D: TRBD1
V: TRBV28
J: TRBJ2-3
DNA: TGTGCCAGCAGTGGACAGGGGTGGACAGATACGCAGTATTTT
CDR3: CASSGQGWTDTQYF

size: .
length: 17
D: TRBD2
V: TRBV11-2
J: TRBJ2-7
DNA: TGTGCCAGCAGCTTAGACGGTAGCGGGATCTCGTCCTACGAGCAGTACTTC
CDR3: CASSLDGSGISSYEQYF

size: .
length: 15
D: TRBD2
V: TRBV4-3
J: TRBJ2-3
DNA: TGCGCCAGCAGCCATTGGGACGGGGGGACAGATACGCAGTATTTT
CDR3: CASSHWDGGTDTQYF

size: .
length: 15
D: .
V: TRBV5-1
J: TRBJ2-2
DNA: TGCGCCAGCAGCTTGACACCGAGGGGCACCGGGGAGCTGTTTTTT
CDR3: CASSLTPRGTGELFF

size: .
length: 14
D: .
V: TRBV27
J: TRBJ2-7
DNA: TGTGCCAGCAGTTTACTGGGACACCCCTACGAGCAGTACTTC
CDR3: CASSLLGHPYEQYF

size: .
length: 16
D: TRBD1
V: TRBV2
J: TRBJ2-2
DNA: TGTGCCAGCATAAACAGGGGGCGTCAGGACACCGGGGAGCTGTTTTTT
CDR3: CASINRGRQDTGELFF

size: .
length: 11
D: .
V: TRBV20-1
J: TRBJ1-1
DNA: TGCAGTGTTAGGGTTTACACTGAAGCTTTCTTT
CDR3: CSVRVYTEAFF

size: .
length: 14
D: .
V: TRBV27
J: TRBJ2-7
DNA: TGTGCCAGCAGTTTAGTGGGGAGCCACTACGAGCAGTACTTC
CDR3: CASSLVGSHYEQYF